This T cell receptor beta chain came from a study of T cells in localized non-small cell lung cancer. Study-level points and caveats: For the top 100 tumor clones, a median about 50 also appeared in adjacent lung. A raised T cell density in blood coincided with lengthier overall survival. Uninvolved adjacent lung had the highest recorded T cell clonality, with tumor below it. Analysis by sequencing included only one tumor region, so heterogeneity remains possible.

This table comes from immunoSEQ multiplex PCR, and its TCRdb copy is limited to in-frame clones, with some not included. Altogether over a thousand clones are present, about a fifth being singletons, with the ten largest covering roughly 12%. As regards this clone: The antigen is not known.

This receptor was taken from a woman between 35 and 70 years old with stage I lung adenocarcinoma. Sequences were derived from normal lung tissue next to the tumor, sampled before any cancer treatment.

Here the CDR3 reads CSVEGWRAGRTYEQYF. In nucleotides, the CDR3 is TGCAGCGTTGAAGGCTGGAGGGCGGGGAGGACCTACGAGCAGTACTTC. The chain has TRBV29-1 and TRBJ2-7; a weak D match, TRBD2 (6 bases). Germline loops: CDR1 SQVTM, CDR2 ANQGSEA. This CDR3 is built from 16 residues. Trimming pared 1 base from V and 2 bases from J, leaving 18 bases between.